This TCR beta chain was found in a study of T cells in Graves' hyperthyroidism and ophthalmopathy (dated by TCRdb to the late 2010s). For the wider study: A discovery cohort of approximately 97 patients, roughly 45 with Graves' ophthalmopathy and 55 to 65 with stable Graves' hyperthyroidism, was used to find distinguishing TCR V-J signatures. An independent validation cohort of around 19 hyperthyroidism patients and some 15 patients who later progressed to ophthalmopathy tested prospective prediction of ophthalmopathy. After sampling, hyperthyroidism patients received methimazole starting at 30 mg daily, and ophthalmopathy patients received high-dose intravenous methylprednisolone. The 85 to 100 discovery patients were randomly split 7:3 into training and test sets. According to the paper, TCR Vbeta CDR3 sequencing was carried out on about 140 peripheral blood samples, which came from more than 40 ophthalmopathy, around 74 hyperthyroidism and about 17 progressor patients. Thyroid tissue and blood T-cell repertoires from more than five Graves' hyperthyroidism patients were also compared in the study. The full study reports these points: A model built on a 13 V-J signature distinguished ophthalmopathy from stable hyperthyroidism, reaching over 85% sensitivity and about 81% specificity in cross-validation and 80%/75% in testing. Most expanded thyroid clonotypes (frequency above 0.001) were also detected in blood, suggesting blood repertoires may reflect thyroid immune responses. In validation, progression to ophthalmopathy was predicted by the model with around 71% sensitivity and just over 72% specificity, a median of around 6.5 months before onset. Sample size was not statistically predetermined, and investigators were not blinded to group allocation.

This clonotype was counted ten times or more. What this receptor recognizes is not known. No per-base quality is available; no much larger clone lies one base away. Including cysteine and phenylalanine, the CDR3 has 13 amino acids. This entry keeps only the CDR3 DNA: 39 bases, framed from base 1. The junction carries 20 bases between V and J, which are trimmed by 7 bases and 8 bases respectively. CDR1 and CDR2, per the germline V gene, are SQVTM and ANQGSEA. Patients with uncontrolled infections, other autoimmune diseases, pregnancy or lactation were excluded. Diagnoses were established on the basis of clinical symptoms, serum thyroxine and TRAb, thyroid ultrasound, and orbital computed tomography. Trizol reagent was used to extract total RNA, and RNA quality was then checked on an Agilent 2100 Bioanalyzer. The TCR beta CDR3 regions were amplified from the RNA transcripts. The first round of RT-PCR for the TCR CDR3 was performed with the HTBI primer set and the Qiagen OneStep RT-PCR kit. The libraries were constructed in a second round of multiplex PCR and then size-selected and purified. Sequencing of the libraries was done on an Illumina HiSeq2000 using paired-end 100 bp reads. The source study handled its data this way. SOAPnuke was used to process the raw data, removing reads that contained adapters or uncalled bases, had a mean Phred below 15, or lacked an exact match to the constant primer or identifier. COPE v1.2.5 was used to merge high-quality paired reads, and clonotypes were defined as unique nucleotide sequences. MiTCR v1.1 was used to align the clonotypes against IMGT TRBV, TRBD and TRBJ reference segments. The analysis included only V-J combinations with a frequency above 0.0001, which together covered roughly 99% of the repertoires. The TCS score was defined as F50 (clonal expansion) divided by E x V (chaos), with BLOSUM62-based TCRdist calculated between CDR3 peptides within each V-J. Welch's t-statistics and random forest reduced 500 to 650 V-J features to 10 to 15, which were used in a naive Bayes classifier (R e1071). The Morisita-Horn index was used to measure how similar the thyroid and blood repertoires were. TCRdb reprocessed the public reads (quality trimming at Q25 with fastp, clone calling with MiXCR) and kept in-frame beta chains. Entries that share a CDR3 protein sequence are merged under the most common genes and DNA. TCRdb, not the original authors, processed these V and J calls. This sample gives 500,000 to 650,000 distinct CDR3 sequences in total; about 46% of them show up just once. Clones ranked in the top ten supply around two fifths of the sample.

This receptor was taken from an adult woman with Graves' disease, either hyperthyroidism or ophthalmopathy (not recorded which). Specimen: peripheral blood or thyroid tissue (not recorded which). The chain employs TRBV29-1 and TRBJ1-2; there is no confident call for the D gene. The CDR3 protein is CSAAPFTPGGYTF. The DNA reads TGCAGCGCAGCCCCTTTCACTCCGGGGGGCTACACCTTC.